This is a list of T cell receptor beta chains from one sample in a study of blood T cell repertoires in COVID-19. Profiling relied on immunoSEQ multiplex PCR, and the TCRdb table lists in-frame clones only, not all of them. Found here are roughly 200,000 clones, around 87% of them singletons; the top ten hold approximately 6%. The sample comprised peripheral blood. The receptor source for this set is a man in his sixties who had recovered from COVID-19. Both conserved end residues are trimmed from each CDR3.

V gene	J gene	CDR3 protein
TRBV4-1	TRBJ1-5	ASSQETGYQPQH
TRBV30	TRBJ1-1	AWSVIDRKNTEAF
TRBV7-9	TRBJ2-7	ASSLQGNSYEQY
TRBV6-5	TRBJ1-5	ASSSGQGWQPQH
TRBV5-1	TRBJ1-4	ASSYGRGSDSWATNEKLF
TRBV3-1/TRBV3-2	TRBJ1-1	ASSQGGVRAF
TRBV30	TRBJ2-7	AWSVPQGFSYEQY
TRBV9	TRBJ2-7	ASSLSGTSGGREQY
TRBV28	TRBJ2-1	ASTQAGTTFHEQF
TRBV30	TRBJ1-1	AGGNRDNTEAF
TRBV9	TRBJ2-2	ASTAPGQGDPGELF
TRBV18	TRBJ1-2	ASSPGQGTYGYT
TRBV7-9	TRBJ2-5	ASSSLQETQY
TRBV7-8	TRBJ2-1	ASSTRQGTSGRAYNEQF
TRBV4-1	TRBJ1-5	ASSQDPTGAQPQH
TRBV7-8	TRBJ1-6	ASSLEVWDRRPSYNSPLH
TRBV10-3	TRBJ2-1	AIGLIGGISNEQF
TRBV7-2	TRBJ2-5	ASSLGTMKETQY
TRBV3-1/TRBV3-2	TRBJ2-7	ASSQGKVGLQGDDEQY
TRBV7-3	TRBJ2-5	ASRQTGVSQETQY
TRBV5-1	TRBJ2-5	ASSLGQGGLGETQY
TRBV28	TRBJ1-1	ASMARGPSTEAF
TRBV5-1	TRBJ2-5	ASSLAGQEETQY
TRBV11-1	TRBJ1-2	ASSPPVRDGYT
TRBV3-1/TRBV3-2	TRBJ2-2	ASSQVAGWEHGELF
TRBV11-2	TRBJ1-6	ASSLDRGTPLH